One T cell receptor (beta chain) is described in this entry. CDR3 length equals 15 residues. CDR1 and CDR2 from the germline V gene are LNHDA and SQIVND (reference sequence). This entry comes from a study of monozygotic twins with inflammatory bowel disease. TCRdb reprocessed the 5' RACE reads; each CDR3 protein has one entry and no DNA is given. Its clone listing holds approximately 400,000 distinct CDR3 sequences. The TCR comes from a human donor with ulcerative colitis or Crohn's disease, or a healthy co-twin of an affected twin (not recorded which). The V and J genes are TRBV19 and TRBJ2-3; without DNA, the TCRdb call of TRBD1 cannot be checked. The sample was blood. The CDR3 is CASSIDWAGAGTQYF.